The rows below give T cell receptor beta chains drawn from one sample of a study of T cells in Graves' hyperthyroidism and ophthalmopathy. TCRdb ran MiXCR on the multiplex PCR reads and lists one entry per CDR3 protein. The profile shows some 440,000 distinct CDR3 sequences, about 15% of them singletons. The source material was blood. Receptor source: a young woman with Graves' hyperthyroidism. CDR3s include the opening cysteine and the closing phenylalanine or tryptophan. A D gene is named only where the DNA matches it firmly. The size field is filled for only some rows; it gives once, few, many or a size class.

>TRBV7-8|TRBJ2-7|many|TRBD1
CASSLGGTAYEQYF
TGTGCCAGCAGCTTAGGGGGGACAGCCTACGAGCAGTACTTC
>TRBV24-1|TRBJ2-1|many|.
CATETPVGDEQFF
TGTGCCACCGAGACTCCCGTAGGCGATGAGCAGTTCTTC
>TRBV20-1|TRBJ1-2|many|.
CSAPPQGSYGYTF
TGCAGTGCTCCGCCTCAGGGGTCCTATGGCTACACCTTC
>TRBV6-1|TRBJ1-5|.|.
CASSESPGPSNQPQHF
TGTGCCAGCAGTGAATCTCCAGGGCCAAGCAATCAGCCCCAGCATTTT
>TRBV11-3|TRBJ1-5|few|.
CASSRRGFGGNQPQHF
TGTGCCAGCAGCCGGCGGGGATTTGGAGGCAATCAGCCCCAGCATTTT
>TRBV20-1|TRBJ2-1|many|.
CSARYWGGGLNNEQFF
TGCAGTGCTAGGTATTGGGGCGGGGGCCTTAACAATGAGCAGTTCTTC
>TRBV6-1|TRBJ2-4|.|TRBD2
CASSAERGGSIQYF
TGTGCCAGCAGTGCAGAGCGGGGGGGATCAATTCAGTACTTC
>TRBV4-1|TRBJ2-7|few|TRBD1
CASSQENRGGYEQYF
TGCGCCAGCAGCCAAGAGAACAGGGGCGGGTACGAGCAGTACTTC
>TRBV5-1|TRBJ2-7|many|.
CASSALQGRVEQYF
TGCGCCAGCAGCGCACTACAGGGACGGGTCGAGCAGTACTTC
>TRBV12-3/TRBV12-4|TRBJ2-7|many|.
CASSPGRNEQYF
TGTGCCAGCAGTCCGGGACGAAACGAGCAGTACTTC
>TRBV5-1|TRBJ2-7|few|.
CASSLAEQGAYEQYF
TGCGCCAGCAGCTTGGCCGAGCAGGGTGCCTACGAGCAGTACTTC
>TRBV28|TRBJ1-6|few|.
CASSFLADSSNSPLHF
TGTGCCAGCAGTTTCCTCGCCGACAGCAGTAATTCACCCCTCCACTTT
>TRBV18|TRBJ2-5|many|TRBD2
CASSPALAVQETQYF
TGTGCCAGCTCCCCGGCACTAGCGGTGCAAGAGACCCAGTACTTC
>TRBV30|TRBJ2-7|many|.
CAWSSIGWLSYEQYF
TGTGCCTGGAGTTCTATAGGGTGGCTCTCCTACGAGCAGTACTTC
>TRBV9|TRBJ1-5|many|.
CASSARGNQPQHF
TGTGCCAGCAGCGCCCGCGGCAATCAGCCCCAGCATTTT
>TRBV9|TRBJ2-2|.|.
CASSVVRGNTGELFF
TGTGCCAGCAGCGTTGTTAGGGGCAACACCGGGGAGCTGTTTTTT
>TRBV19|TRBJ1-5|.|.
CASSSLGWYSNQPQHF
TGTGCCAGTAGCTCGTTGGGTTGGTATAGCAATCAGCCCCAGCATTTT
>TRBV9|TRBJ2-3|few|.
CASSVDPPPPSGARPDTQYF
TGTGCCAGCAGCGTAGATCCCCCACCCCCGTCTGGAGCCCGCCCAGATACGCAGTATTTT
>TRBV24-1|TRBJ2-1|many|TRBD1
CATSSHRGKIGSSYNEQFF
TGTGCCACCAGTTCCCACAGGGGGAAGATCGGGAGCTCCTACAATGAGCAGTTCTTC